The 11 T cell receptor beta chains reported below all come from one sample, sequenced in a study of shared clonotypes between healthy human individuals. Terminally differentiated effector memory CD45RA+ cells were excluded by CCR7 positive selection of CD45RO-negative cells. Repertoires were generated with immunoSEQ multiplex PCR, while TCRdb's copy carries only in-frame clones and drops some. The data contain over 2,000,000 clones, around 93% of them singletons. The sequencing input was naive CD8+ T cells from PBMCs. The source is a man aged 18 to 30 in good health. Some clones in this sample may be carry-over from other donors' samples.

This sequence joins TRBV7-9 and TRBJ2-1, with D perhaps matching TRBD1 (5 bases). The CDR3 totals 12 residues. The germline V gene has CDR1 SEHNR and CDR2 FQNEAQ (reference sequence). V was shortened by 4 bases and J by 7 bases, with 8 bases between the two germline ends. CDR3 DNA sequence: TGTGCCAGCAGCTCGGACACAAATGAGCAGTTCTTC. The encoded protein is CASSSDTNEQFF.

The chain couples TRBV5-4 to TRBJ2-7, with TRBD1 matching over 7 bases. Trimming took 2 bases from V and 3 from J; bases not matched to a gene: 5. The CDR3 loop spans 14 amino acids. Germline CDR1 SGHNT, CDR2 YYREEE (reference sequence). The CDR3 here is CASSFQGVLYEQYF. Here the CDR3 DNA reads TGTGCCAGCAGCTTCCAGGGGGTTCTCTACGAGCAGTACTTC.

The J gene is TRBJ2-1, the V gene TRBV5-1, with a tentative D call TRBD2 (5 bases). Germline loops: CDR1 SGHRS, CDR2 YFSETQ. The CDR3 totals 13 residues. With 2 bases removed from V and 6 bases from J, the gap between germline ends came to 9 bases. The CDR3 bases are TGCGCCAGCAGCTTAACGGGATTCAATGAGCAGTTCTTC. Encoded protein: CASSLTGFNEQFF.

The chain uses TRBV5-4 and TRBJ2-3; 11 positions match TRBD2. With 0 bases clipped from V and 5 bases from J, the junction kept 8 bases outside the gene matches. Germline V gene lookup returns CDR1 SGHNT and CDR2 YYREEE (reference sequence). This CDR3 has 17 residues. The CDR3: CASSLGGSGRGGDTQYF. CDR3 in DNA: TGTGCCAGCAGCTTGGGGGGTAGCGGGAGGGGAGGAGATACGCAGTATTTT.

J is TRBJ2-2 and V is TRBV7-3; D is unclear. Trimming stripped 1 base from V and 1 base from J, with 7 bases between. From germline, CDR1 is SGHTA and CDR2 FQGTGA. This CDR3 region has 15 residues. CDR3 in amino acids: CASSLRAQNTGELFF. CDR3 DNA sequence: TGTGCCAGCAGCTTAAGGGCACAGAACACCGGGGAGCTGTTTTTT. The full variable domain, with the rest looked up from reference TRBV7-3 and TRBJ2-2, is GAGVSQTPSNKVTEKGKYVELRCDPISGHTALYWYRQSLGQGPEFLIYFQGTGAADDSGLPNDRFFAVRPEGSVSTLKIQRTERGDSAVYLCASSLRAQNTGELFFGEGSRLTVL.

As concerns this clone: This CDR3 is also generated by other DNA sequences in the sample. This chain uses TRBV19 with TRBJ1-1; no reliable D call. V shed 8 bases and J shed 1 base, with 5 bases lying between them. The CDR3 contains 11 residues. CDR1 and CDR2 (germline): LNHDA, SQIVND (reference sequence). CDR3 DNA: TGTGCCAGTCGCTCGAACACTGAAGCTTTCTTT. It yields the protein CASRSNTEAFF.

This chain joins TRBV28 and TRBJ2-7; D possibly corresponds to TRBD2 (6 bases). The CDR3 runs 14 residues. Germline lookup yields CDR1 MDHEN and CDR2 SYDVKM. Trimming pared 5 bases from V and 3 bases from J, leaving 14 bases between. CDR3 loop: CASSLVGGDYEQYF. The CDR3 DNA sequence: TGTGCCAGCAGTCTAGTCGGAGGGGACTACGAGCAGTACTTC. The full variable domain, rest sourced from reference TRBV28 and TRBJ2-7, is DVKVTQSSRYLVKRTGEKVFLECVQDMDHENMFWYRQDPGLGLRLIYFSYDVKMKEKGDIPEGYSVSREKKERFSLILESASTNQTSMYLCASSLVGGDYEQYFGPGTRLTVT.

As concerns this clone: Other DNA sequences within the sample encode an identical CDR3. The V call is TRBV19, the J call TRBJ2-5, with D tentatively TRBD1 (5 bases). The CDR3 length is 13 residues. Germline V gene lookup returns CDR1 LNHDA and CDR2 SQIVND (reference sequence). V was pared by 4 bases and J by 3 bases, with 9 bases between. The CDR3 coding sequence is TGTGCCAGTAGTAACAGGCTTAAAGAGACCCAGTACTTC. This sequence encodes CASSNRLKETQYF.

The V call is TRBV6-1, the J call TRBJ1-1; D is undetermined. The CDR3 consists of 11 residues. Germline-derived CDR1 and CDR2 are MNHNS and SASEGT. V was cut by 7 bases and J by 7 bases, with 10 bases left in between. CDR3 sequence (DNA): TGTGCCAGCACCTCCGGAAGTGAAGCTTTCTTT. This encodes CASTSGSEAFF.

V is TRBV15 and J is TRBJ2-7; 8 positions match TRBD1. This CDR3 spans 14 amino acids. Germline V gives CDR1 LNHNV, CDR2 YYDKDF (reference sequence). V shed 1 base, J shed 6 bases, and the junction held 5 bases outside the gene matches. The CDR3 here is CATSRVQGAREQYF. The CDR3, as DNA: TGTGCCACCAGCAGAGTTCAGGGGGCGCGCGAGCAGTACTTC.

This chain joins TRBV5-1 and TRBJ2-5; perhaps TRBD1 as D (6 bases). The CDR3 contains 15 residues. Germline V gene lookup returns CDR1 SGHRS and CDR2 YFSETQ. V was trimmed by 0 bases and J by 4 bases, leaving 13 bases between them. In nucleotides, the CDR3 is TGCGCCAGCAGCTTGGAGGGCAGGGGCAGAGAGACCCAGTACTTC. Translation: CASSLEGRGRETQYF.